A single sample gave rise to the 6 T cell receptor beta chains below, sequenced in a study of molecular identifiers for immune sequencing clone quantification. A single record per CDR3 protein comes from TCRdb applying MiXCR to the PCR reads. The repertoire holds approximately 550,000 distinct CDR3 sequences, with about a fifth as singletons. What was sequenced was naive CD8+ T cells from blood, with Jurkat cell RNA spiked in. Noted subset: FACS-sorted CD8+CD4-CCR7+CD45RA+ naive T cells. The receptors stem from a human donor in good health. Some libraries in this study had Jurkat cell RNA spiked in.

For this clonotype: A junction end diverges from the germline sequence, so it may reflect a read error. V usage is TRBV19 and J usage is TRBJ1-1; tentatively, D is TRBD1 (5 bases). Germline-derived CDR1 and CDR2 are LNHDA and SQIVND (reference sequence). The CDR3 has 12 amino acids. CDR3 residues: CAGRMGLTEAFF. The CDR3 nucleotides are TGTGCCGGTAGGATGGGGCTTACTGAAGCTTTCTTT. The variable domain in full, with the rest retrieved from reference TRBV19 and TRBJ1-1, is DGGITQSPKYLFRKEGQNVTLSCEQNLNHDAMYWYRQDPGQGLRLIYYSQIVNDFQKGDIAEGYSVSREKKESFPLTVTSAQKNPTAFYLCAGRMGLTEAFFGQGTRLTVV.

This clonotype was seen more than once but under ten times. For the CDR3, the DNA is TGTGCCAGCAGTACGACAGGGGAATCCTACGAGCAGTACTTC. It specifies CASSTTGESYEQYF. The genes are TRBV27 and TRBJ2-7; 8 positions agree with TRBD1. After removal of 5 bases from V and 1 base from J, the junction contained 4 bases not matched to a gene. This CDR3 comprises 14 residues. CDR1 is MNHEY, CDR2 SMNVEV, per germline (reference sequence).

The chain joins TRBV4-1 to TRBJ2-1, with TRBD2 identical over 9 bases. The CDR3 runs to 18 residues. V was pared by 1 base and J by 6 bases, with 13 bases of the junction left unmatched. Germline V CDR1 and CDR2: MGHRA, YSYEKL. The chain's CDR3 is CASSQVTAGGLQGNEQFF. In nucleotides, the CDR3 is TGCGCCAGCAGCCAAGTGACTGCGGGAGGGCTACAGGGCAATGAGCAGTTCTTC.

Regarding this clonotype: This clone may be a read error of a much larger clone one base away. V is TRBV5-6 and J is TRBJ1-5; D is ambiguous. Germline CDR1 and CDR2: SGHDT and YYEEEE. The CDR3 covers 14 residues. V was pared by 2 bases and J by 6 bases, with 12 bases between. CDR3 in DNA: TGTGCCAGCAGCTTTACGGCAGGAGGTCAGCCCCAGCATTTT. Translating gives CASSFTAGGQPQHF.

This clonotype was detected ten times or more. J is TRBJ2-2 and V is TRBV11-2, with D perhaps matching TRBD2 (5 bases). CDR3 length: 17 residues. Germline CDR1 is SGHAT and CDR2 is FQNNGV. V was cut by 5 bases and J by 5 bases, with 21 bases left in between. The CDR3 region is CASSPGIITLQTGELFF. The CDR3 DNA is TGTGCCAGCAGCCCGGGGATCATTACCCTACAGACCGGGGAGCTGTTTTTT.

This clonotype came up once. CDR3 sequence reads: CSVEGCRGRDEQFF. The CDR3 region has the DNA TGCAGCGTTGAAGGGTGTAGGGGTCGGGATGAGCAGTTCTTC. The chain carries TRBV29-1 and TRBJ2-1, with TRBD1 as a possible D gene (5 bases). This CDR3 is 14 amino acids long. The V gene lost 1 base and the J gene lost 8 bases, with 15 bases spanning the gap. CDR1 is SQVTM and CDR2 is ANQGSEA in the germline V gene.